This T cell receptor (beta chain) was found in a study of blood T cell repertoires in COVID-19. Sequenced by immunoSEQ multiplex PCR; TCRdb stores in-frame clones only, minus some. This sample has 250,000 to 300,000 clones, with approximately 81% found just once. The ends were cut back, 2 bases at V and 2 bases at J, with 9 bases in the middle. The CDR3 totals 14 residues. CDR1 and CDR2 (germline): SGHAT, FQDESV (reference sequence). The source material was peripheral blood. The chain carries TRBV11-1 and TRBJ2-5; D uncertain. This clonotype was sampled from a man aged 60 to 69 with acute or convalescent COVID-19. CDR3 in DNA: TGTGCCAGCAGCTTAAACAGTCAGCAAGAGACCCAGTACTTC. It specifies CASSLNSQQETQYF.